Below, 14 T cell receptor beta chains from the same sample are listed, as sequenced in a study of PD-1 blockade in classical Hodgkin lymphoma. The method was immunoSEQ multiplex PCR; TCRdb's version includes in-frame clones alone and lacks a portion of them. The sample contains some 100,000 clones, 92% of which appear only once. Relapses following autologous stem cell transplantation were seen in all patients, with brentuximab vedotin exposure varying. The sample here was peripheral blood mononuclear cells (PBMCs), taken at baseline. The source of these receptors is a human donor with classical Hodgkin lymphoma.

CDR3 loop: CASQEGTSGYNEQFF. The CDR3 nucleotides read TGTGCCAGTCAAGAAGGGACTAGCGGTTACAATGAGCAGTTCTTC. V usage is TRBV19 and J usage is TRBJ2-1; 11 bases are shared with TRBD2. V lost 8 bases, J lost 4 bases, and 7 bases stayed unmatched. The germline V gene has CDR1 LNHDA and CDR2 SQIVND (reference sequence). The CDR3 loop spans 15 amino acids.

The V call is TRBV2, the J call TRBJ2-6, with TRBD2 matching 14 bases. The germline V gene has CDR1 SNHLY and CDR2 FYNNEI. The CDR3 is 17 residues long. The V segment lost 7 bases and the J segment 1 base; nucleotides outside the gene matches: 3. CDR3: CASTWTSGRSGANVLTF. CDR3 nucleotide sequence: TGTGCCAGCACTTGGACTAGCGGGAGGTCTGGGGCCAACGTCCTGACTTTC.

The CDR3 region is CASSVTGESGNTIYF. Written as DNA, the CDR3 is TGCGCCAGCAGTGTGACAGGGGAGTCTGGAAACACCATATATTTT. This sequence joins TRBV10-2 and TRBJ1-3; TRBD1 matches 8 bases. CDR1 is WSHSY, CDR2 SAAADI, per germline. The length of the CDR3 is 15 residues. The V segment lost 4 bases and the J segment 1 base; nucleotides outside the gene matches: 3.

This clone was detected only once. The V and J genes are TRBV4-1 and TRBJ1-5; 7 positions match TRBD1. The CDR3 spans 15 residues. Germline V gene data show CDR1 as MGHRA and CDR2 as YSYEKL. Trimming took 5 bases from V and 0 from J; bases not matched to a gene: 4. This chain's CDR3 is CASSIGTASNQPQHF. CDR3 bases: TGCGCCAGCAGCATCGGGACAGCTAGCAATCAGCCCCAGCATTTT.

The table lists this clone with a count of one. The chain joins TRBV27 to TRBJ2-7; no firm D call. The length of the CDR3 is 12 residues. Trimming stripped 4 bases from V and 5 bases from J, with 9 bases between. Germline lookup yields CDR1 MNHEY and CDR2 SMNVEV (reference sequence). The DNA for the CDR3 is TGTGCCAGCAGTTCTCGTATGAACGAGCAGTACTTC. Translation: CASSSRMNEQYF.

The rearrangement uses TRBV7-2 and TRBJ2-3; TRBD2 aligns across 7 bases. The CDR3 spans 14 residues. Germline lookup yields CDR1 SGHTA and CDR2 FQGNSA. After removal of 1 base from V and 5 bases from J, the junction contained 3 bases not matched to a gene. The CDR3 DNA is TGTGCCAGCAGCTTAGAGTGGGGGGGAGATACGCAGTATTTT. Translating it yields CASSLEWGGDTQYF.

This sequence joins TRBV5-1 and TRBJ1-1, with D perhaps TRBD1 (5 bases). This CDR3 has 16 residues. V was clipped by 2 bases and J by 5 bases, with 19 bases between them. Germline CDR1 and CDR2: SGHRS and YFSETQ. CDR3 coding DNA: TGCGCCAGCAGCTTAAACCTGGGGGTTAGCGGGACTGAAGCTTTCTTT. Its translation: CASSLNLGVSGTEAFF.

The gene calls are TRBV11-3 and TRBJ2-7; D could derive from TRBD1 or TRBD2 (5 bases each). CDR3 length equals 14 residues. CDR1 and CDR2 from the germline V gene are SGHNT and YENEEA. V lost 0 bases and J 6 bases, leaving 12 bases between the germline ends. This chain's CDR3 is CASSLEGAGSEQYF. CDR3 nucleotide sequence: TGTGCCAGCAGCTTAGAAGGCGCAGGGAGCGAGCAGTACTTC.

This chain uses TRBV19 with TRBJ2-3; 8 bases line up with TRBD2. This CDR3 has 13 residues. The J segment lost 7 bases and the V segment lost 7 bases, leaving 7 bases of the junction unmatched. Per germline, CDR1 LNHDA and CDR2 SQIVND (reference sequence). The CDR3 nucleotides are TGTGCCAGTACAGCGGGAGAAGCGAATACGCAGTATTTT. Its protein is CASTAGEANTQYF. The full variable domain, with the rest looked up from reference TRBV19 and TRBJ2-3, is DGGITQSPKYLFRKEGQNVTLSCEQNLNHDAMYWYRQDPGQGLRLIYYSQIVNDFQKGDIAEGYSVSREKKESFPLTVTSAQKNPTAFYLCASTAGEANTQYFGPGTRLTVL.

CDR3 nucleotides: TGCGCCAGCAGACCTCAGGGTAGCAGTGAAAAACTGTTTTTT. Protein: CASRPQGSSEKLFF. The V call is TRBV5-1, the J call TRBJ1-4; a possible D gene is TRBD1 (5 bases). The CDR3 totals 14 residues. The V end lost 5 bases, the J end lost 7 bases, and 15 bases lay between the germline ends. The V gene's germline CDR1 is SGHRS and CDR2 YFSETQ.

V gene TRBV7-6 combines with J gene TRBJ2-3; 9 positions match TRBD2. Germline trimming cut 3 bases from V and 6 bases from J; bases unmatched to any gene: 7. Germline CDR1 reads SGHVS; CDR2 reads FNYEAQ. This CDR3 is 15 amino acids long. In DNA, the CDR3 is TGTGCCAGCAGCTTTCCGGGACTAGCAACCGATACGCAGTATTTT. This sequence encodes CASSFPGLATDTQYF.

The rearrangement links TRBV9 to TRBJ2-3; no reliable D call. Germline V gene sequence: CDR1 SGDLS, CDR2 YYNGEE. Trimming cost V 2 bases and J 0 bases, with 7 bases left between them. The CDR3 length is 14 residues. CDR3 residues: CASSVQKSTDTQYF. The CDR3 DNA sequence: TGTGCCAGCAGCGTTCAAAAAAGCACAGATACGCAGTATTTT. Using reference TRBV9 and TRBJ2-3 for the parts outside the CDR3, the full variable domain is DSGVTQTPKHLITATGQRVTLRCSPRSGDLSVYWYQQSLDQGLQFLIQYYNGEERAKGNILERFSAQQFPDLHSELNLSSLELGDSALYFCASSVQKSTDTQYFGPGTRLTVL.

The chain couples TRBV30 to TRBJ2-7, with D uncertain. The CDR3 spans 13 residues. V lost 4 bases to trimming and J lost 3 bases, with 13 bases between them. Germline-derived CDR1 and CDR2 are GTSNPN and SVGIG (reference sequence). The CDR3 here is CAWTLDPDYEQYF. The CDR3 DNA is TGTGCCTGGACCCTGGATCCCGACTACGAGCAGTACTTC.

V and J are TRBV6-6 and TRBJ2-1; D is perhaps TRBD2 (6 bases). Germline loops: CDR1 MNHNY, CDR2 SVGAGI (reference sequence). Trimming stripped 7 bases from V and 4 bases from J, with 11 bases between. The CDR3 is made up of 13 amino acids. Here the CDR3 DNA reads TGTGCCAGCACAGGGCGGGATTACAATGAGCAGTTCTTC. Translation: CASTGRDYNEQFF.